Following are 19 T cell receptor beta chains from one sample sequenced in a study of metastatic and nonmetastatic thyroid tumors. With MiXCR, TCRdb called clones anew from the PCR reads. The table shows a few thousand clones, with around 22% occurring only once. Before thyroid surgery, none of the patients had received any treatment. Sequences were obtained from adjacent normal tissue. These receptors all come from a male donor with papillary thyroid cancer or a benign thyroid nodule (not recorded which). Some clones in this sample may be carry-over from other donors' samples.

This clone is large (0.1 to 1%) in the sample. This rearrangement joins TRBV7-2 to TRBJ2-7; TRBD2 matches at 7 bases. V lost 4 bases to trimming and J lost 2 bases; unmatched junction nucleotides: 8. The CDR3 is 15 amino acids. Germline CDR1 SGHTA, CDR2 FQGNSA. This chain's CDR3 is CASSSVAGYPYEQYF. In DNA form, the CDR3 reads TGTGCCAGCAGCTCCGTAGCGGGCTACCCCTACGAGCAGTACTTC.

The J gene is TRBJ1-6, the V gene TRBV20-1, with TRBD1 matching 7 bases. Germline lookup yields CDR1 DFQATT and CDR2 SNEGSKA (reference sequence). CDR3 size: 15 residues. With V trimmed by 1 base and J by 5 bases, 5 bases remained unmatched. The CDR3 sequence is CSARVQGIDNSPLHF. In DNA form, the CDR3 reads TGCAGTGCTAGAGTACAGGGGATCGATAATTCACCCCTCCACTTT.

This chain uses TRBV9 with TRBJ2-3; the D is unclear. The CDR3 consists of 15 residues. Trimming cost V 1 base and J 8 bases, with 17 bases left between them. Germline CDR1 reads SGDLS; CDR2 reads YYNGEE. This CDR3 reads CASSVHPGPHLTQYF. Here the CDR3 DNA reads TGTGCCAGCAGCGTACACCCTGGTCCTCACCTTACGCAGTATTTT.

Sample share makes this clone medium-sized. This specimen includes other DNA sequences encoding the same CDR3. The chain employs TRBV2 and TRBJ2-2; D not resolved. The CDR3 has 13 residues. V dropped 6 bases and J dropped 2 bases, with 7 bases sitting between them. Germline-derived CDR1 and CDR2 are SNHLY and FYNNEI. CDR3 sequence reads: CASRAINTGELFF. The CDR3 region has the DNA TGTGCCAGCAGGGCTATTAACACCGGGGAGCTGTTTTTT.

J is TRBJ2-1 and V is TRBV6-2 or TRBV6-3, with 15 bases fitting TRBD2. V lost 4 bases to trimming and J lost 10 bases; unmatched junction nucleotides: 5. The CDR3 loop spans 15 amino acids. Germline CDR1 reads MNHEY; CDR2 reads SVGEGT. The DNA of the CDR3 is TGTGCCAGCAGTTCAGGACTAGCGGGAGGGGGGGAGCAGTTCTTC. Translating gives CASSSGLAGGGEQFF.

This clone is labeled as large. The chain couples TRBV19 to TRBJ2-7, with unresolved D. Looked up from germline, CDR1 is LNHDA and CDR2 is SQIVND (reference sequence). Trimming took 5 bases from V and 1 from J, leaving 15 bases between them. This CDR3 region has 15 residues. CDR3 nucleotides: TGTGCCAGTAGTGTGGGATTGGGGATATCCTACGAGCAGTACTTC. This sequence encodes CASSVGLGISYEQYF.

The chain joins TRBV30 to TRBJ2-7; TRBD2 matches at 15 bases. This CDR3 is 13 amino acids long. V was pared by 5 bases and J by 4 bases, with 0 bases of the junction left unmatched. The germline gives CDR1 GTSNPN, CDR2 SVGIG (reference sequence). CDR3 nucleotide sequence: TGTGCCTGGGGACTAGCGGGGGGGTACGAGCAGTACTTC. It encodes CAWGLAGGYEQYF.

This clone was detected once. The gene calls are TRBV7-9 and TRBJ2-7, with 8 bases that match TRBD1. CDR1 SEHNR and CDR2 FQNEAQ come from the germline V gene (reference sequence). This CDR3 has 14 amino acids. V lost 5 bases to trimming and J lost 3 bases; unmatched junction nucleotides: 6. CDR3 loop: CASSPQGGFYEQYF. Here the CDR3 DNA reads TGTGCCAGCAGCCCACAGGGGGGTTTCTACGAGCAGTACTTC.

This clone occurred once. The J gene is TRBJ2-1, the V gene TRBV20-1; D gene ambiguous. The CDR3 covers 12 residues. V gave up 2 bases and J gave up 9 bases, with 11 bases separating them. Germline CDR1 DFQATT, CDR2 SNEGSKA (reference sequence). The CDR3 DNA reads TGCAGTGCTAGACAACCGGTGGGTGAGCAGTTCTTC. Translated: CSARQPVGEQFF.

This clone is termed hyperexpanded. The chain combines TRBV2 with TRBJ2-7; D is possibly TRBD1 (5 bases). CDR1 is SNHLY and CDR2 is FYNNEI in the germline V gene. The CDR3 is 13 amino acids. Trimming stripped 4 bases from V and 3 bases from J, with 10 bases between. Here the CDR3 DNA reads TGTGCCAGCAGTGGTCCAGGGATCTACGAGCAGTACTTC. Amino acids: CASSGPGIYEQYF.

CDR3 loop: CASSEDSTDTQYF. The CDR3 bases are TGCGCCAGCAGCGAGGATAGCACAGATACGCAGTATTTT. The chain has TRBV5-1 and TRBJ2-3; D is ambiguous. The CDR3 is made up of 13 amino acids. V lost 4 bases and J 0 bases, leaving 6 bases between the germline ends. CDR1 SGHRS and CDR2 YFSETQ come from the germline V gene. Supplemented by reference TRBV5-1 and TRBJ2-3, the full variable domain reads KAGVTQTPRYLIKTRGQQVTLSCSPISGHRSVSWYQQTPGQGLQFLFEYFSETQRNKGNFPGRFSGRQFSNSRSEMNVSTLELGDSALYLCASSEDSTDTQYFGPGTRLTVL.

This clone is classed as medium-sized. CDR3 loop: CSALRLAGGPNEQFF. The CDR3 region has the DNA TGCAGTGCTCTCCGACTAGCGGGAGGGCCAAATGAGCAGTTCTTC. The rearrangement links TRBV20-1 to TRBJ2-1; TRBD2 matches 14 bases. Germline assignment: CDR1 DFQATT and CDR2 SNEGSKA (reference sequence). V shed 5 bases and J 7 bases; nucleotides not matched to a gene: 7. The CDR3 spans 15 residues.

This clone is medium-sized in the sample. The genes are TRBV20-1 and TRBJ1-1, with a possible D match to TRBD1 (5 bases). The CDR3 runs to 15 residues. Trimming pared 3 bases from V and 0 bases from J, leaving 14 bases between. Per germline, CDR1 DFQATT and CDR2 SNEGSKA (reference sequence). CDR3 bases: TGCAGTGCTAGGGACTTCAAGGGGATGAACACTGAAGCTTTCTTT. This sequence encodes CSARDFKGMNTEAFF.

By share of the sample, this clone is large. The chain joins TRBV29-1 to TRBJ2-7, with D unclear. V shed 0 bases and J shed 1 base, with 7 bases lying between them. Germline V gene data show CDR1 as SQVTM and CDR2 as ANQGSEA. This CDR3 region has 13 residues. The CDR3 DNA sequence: TGCAGCGTTGAAGATCGGGTATCCTACGAGCAGTACTTC. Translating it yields CSVEDRVSYEQYF.

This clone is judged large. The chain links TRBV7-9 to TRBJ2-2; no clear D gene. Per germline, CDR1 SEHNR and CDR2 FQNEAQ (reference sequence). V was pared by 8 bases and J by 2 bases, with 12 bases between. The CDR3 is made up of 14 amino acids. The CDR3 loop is CASPSITNTGELFF. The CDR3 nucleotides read TGTGCCAGCCCCAGCATCACCAACACCGGGGAGCTGTTTTTT.

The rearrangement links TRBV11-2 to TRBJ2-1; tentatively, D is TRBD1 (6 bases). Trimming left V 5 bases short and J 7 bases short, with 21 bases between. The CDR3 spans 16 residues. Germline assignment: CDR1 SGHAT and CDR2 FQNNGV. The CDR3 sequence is CASSPRQRGSMNEQFF. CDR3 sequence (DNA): TGTGCCAGCAGCCCGCGGCAAAGGGGGAGTATGAATGAGCAGTTCTTC. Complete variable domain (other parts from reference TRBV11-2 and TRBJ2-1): EAGVAQSPRYKIIEKRQSVAFWCNPISGHATLYWYQQILGQGPKLLIQFQNNGVVDDSQLPKDRFSAERLKGVDSTLKIQPAKLEDSAVYLCASSPRQRGSMNEQFFGPGTRLTVL.

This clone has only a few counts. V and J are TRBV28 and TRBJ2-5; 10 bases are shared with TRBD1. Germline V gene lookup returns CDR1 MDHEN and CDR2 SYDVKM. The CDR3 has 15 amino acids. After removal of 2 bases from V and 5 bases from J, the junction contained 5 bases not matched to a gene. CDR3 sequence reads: CASSLLTGGAETQYF. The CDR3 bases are TGTGCCAGCAGTTTACTGACAGGGGGCGCCGAGACCCAGTACTTC. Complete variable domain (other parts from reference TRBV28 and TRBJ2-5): DVKVTQSSRYLVKRTGEKVFLECVQDMDHENMFWYRQDPGLGLRLIYFSYDVKMKEKGDIPEGYSVSREKKERFSLILESASTNQTSMYLCASSLLTGGAETQYFGPGTRLLVL.

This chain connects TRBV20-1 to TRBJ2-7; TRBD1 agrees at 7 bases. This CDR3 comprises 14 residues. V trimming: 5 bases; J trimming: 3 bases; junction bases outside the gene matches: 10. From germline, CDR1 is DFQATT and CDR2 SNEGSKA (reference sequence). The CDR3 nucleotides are TGCAGTGCTTACCGGGACAGTGAATTCTACGAGCAGTACTTC. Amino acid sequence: CSAYRDSEFYEQYF.

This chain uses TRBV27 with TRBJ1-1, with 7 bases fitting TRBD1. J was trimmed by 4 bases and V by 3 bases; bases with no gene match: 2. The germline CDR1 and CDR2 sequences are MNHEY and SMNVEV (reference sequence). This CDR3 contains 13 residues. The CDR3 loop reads CASSFQGGTEAFF. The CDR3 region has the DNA TGTGCCAGCAGTTTTCAGGGGGGCACTGAAGCTTTCTTT.